This T cell receptor beta chain appears in the sequencing data of a study of cytomegalovirus exposure and HLA in healthy donors. Study findings and constraints: Sequencing depth across donors, presence/absence analyses assumed, was roughly uniform.

This clone appeared once. The target antigen is unknown. Primers: 60 Vbeta forward and 13 Jbeta reverse. Measured with immunoSEQ multiplex PCR; TCRdb has only the in-frame clones, and not every one. This table has fewer than 150,000 clones, roughly 76% appearing once. V shed 5 bases and J 6 bases; nucleotides not matched to a gene: 9. In germline, CDR1 is MDHEN, CDR2 SYDVKM. The CDR3 covers 15 residues. This clonotype originated in a human donor in good health. The source material was PBMCs. The chain joins TRBV28 to TRBJ1-5, with 8 nucleotides matching TRBD1. The DNA of the CDR3 is TGTGCCAGCAGTGGCGTGGGACAGGTGGGTCAGCCCCAGCATTTT. This encodes CASSGVGQVGQPQHF. Full variable domain (rest looked up from reference TRBV28 and TRBJ1-5): DVKVTQSSRYLVKRTGEKVFLECVQDMDHENMFWYRQDPGLGLRLIYFSYDVKMKEKGDIPEGYSVSREKKERFSLILESASTNQTSMYLCASSGVGQVGQPQHFGDGTRLSIL.